These T cell receptor beta chains were read from a single sample in a study of response to subunit inactivated influenza vaccine. TCRdb recomputed calls from the RT-PCR reads with MiXCR, one row per CDR3 protein. The sample has approximately 730,000 distinct CDR3 sequences, around 14% seen once. This specimen consisted of PBMCs from blood, obtained 14 days before vaccination. The receptors were gathered from a man aged 50 to 59 who received an inactivated influenza vaccine. CDR3s include the opening cysteine and the closing phenylalanine or tryptophan. Fields, in order: clone size, J gene, D gene, V gene, CDR3 protein, CDR3 DNA. The D gene is left open where the match is weak. Only some rows state a clone size, as once, few, many or a class for expanded clones.

-,TRBJ1-1,-,TRBV4-1,CASSQASLGTEAFF,TGCGCCAGCAGCCAAGCCTCTCTGGGGACTGAAGCTTTCTTT
few,TRBJ2-7,TRBD1,TRBV20-1,CSAIGTGGNEQYF,TGCAGTGCTATTGGGACAGGGGGAAACGAGCAGTACTTC
many,TRBJ2-1,-,TRBV28,CASSLLATYNEQFF,TGTGCCAGCAGTTTACTCGCGACCTACAATGAGCAGTTCTTC
few,TRBJ2-5,TRBD1,TRBV15,CATSSGTGRETQYF,TGTGCCACCAGCTCGGGGACAGGGAGAGAGACCCAGTACTTC
-,TRBJ1-2,-,TRBV27,CASSPGRGISLYGYTF,TGTGCCAGCAGTCCGGGACGGGGTATTTCTCTCTATGGCTACACCTTC
many,TRBJ2-5,-,TRBV12-3/TRBV12-4,CASSLRHQQETQYF,TGTGCCAGCAGTTTAAGACACCAGCAAGAGACCCAGTACTTC
-,TRBJ2-3,TRBD2,TRBV2,CASSEWASGGADTQYF,TGTGCCAGCAGTGAATGGGCTAGCGGGGGGGCGGATACGCAGTATTTT
few,TRBJ1-1,-,TRBV18,CASLRRDTNTEAFF,TGTGCCAGCCTCCGCAGGGATACGAACACTGAAGCTTTCTTT
many,TRBJ1-2,-,TRBV5-1,CASSSGGLILGDGYTF,TGCGCCAGCAGCTCGGGAGGCCTAATACTGGGCGACGGCTACACCTTC
-,TRBJ1-1,TRBD1,TRBV20-1,CSATGTSWRFAEAFF,TGCAGTGCGACAGGGACATCTTGGAGGTTCGCTGAAGCTTTCTTT
few,TRBJ2-3,-,TRBV18,CASSPMLHSSTDTQYF,TGTGCCAGCTCACCAATGCTACACTCAAGCACAGATACGCAGTATTTT
-,TRBJ1-4,-,TRBV5-4,CASSSGQAAKLFF,TGTGCCAGCAGCAGCGGCCAGGCTGCTAAACTGTTTTTT
-,TRBJ2-1,-,TRBV28,CATNFYNEQFF,TGTGCCACCAACTTCTACAATGAGCAGTTCTTC
-,TRBJ2-5,TRBD1,TRBV7-2,CASSRSAGGYRETQYF,TGTGCCAGCAGCCGCTCCGCAGGGGGCTATCGAGAGACCCAGTACTTC
-,TRBJ2-1,TRBD2,TRBV12-3/TRBV12-4,CASSYRVAAGANYNEQFF,TGTGCCAGCAGCTACAGGGTAGCAGCGGGAGCTAACTACAATGAGCAGTTCTTC
many,TRBJ2-3,-,TRBV29-1,CSVEGSRSTQYF,TGCAGCGTTGAAGGATCAAGATCTACGCAGTATTTT
-,TRBJ2-7,TRBD2,TRBV7-9,CASSRAPSGRSSYEQYF,TGTGCCAGCAGCCGGGCCCCTAGCGGGCGTTCCTCCTACGAGCAGTACTTC
few,TRBJ1-3,-,TRBV10-3,CAISDQNSGNTIYF,TGTGCCATCAGTGACCAGAACTCTGGAAACACCATATATTTT
-,TRBJ1-4,-,TRBV11-2,CASSPGAIGEKLFF,TGTGCCAGCAGCCCAGGGGCAATAGGGGAAAAACTGTTTTTT
few,TRBJ2-7,-,TRBV11-2,CASSLVGQSYEQYF,TGTGCCAGCAGTTTAGTTGGGCAGAGCTACGAGCAGTACTTC
-,TRBJ2-1,-,TRBV20-1,CSARRQDDYNEQFF,TGCAGTGCCCGGAGACAGGATGACTACAATGAGCAGTTCTTC
few,TRBJ2-1,-,TRBV24-1,CATSEPLYHEQFF,TGTGCCACCAGTGAGCCCTTATACCATGAGCAGTTCTTC